In its sample, the clone carrying this T cell receptor (beta chain) was seen once. This CDR3 spans 14 amino acids. Germline CDR1 is GTSNPN and CDR2 is SVGIG (reference sequence). The V end lost 3 bases, the J end lost 9 bases, and 18 bases lay between the germline ends. Only in-frame clones appear in the TCRdb table, and some are missing; sequencing was by immunoSEQ multiplex PCR. The table shows almost 250,000 clones, with more than 75% occurring only once. This entry comes from a study of blood T cell repertoires in COVID-19. Sample: PBMCs or T cells enriched from blood (not recorded which). The rearrangement uses TRBV30 and TRBJ2-1, with D possibly TRBD2 on 6 matching bases. This clonotype was sampled from a woman in her forties or fifties who had recovered from COVID-19. The CDR3 loop is CAWRALTGVLEQFF. CDR3 nucleotides: TGTGCCTGGAGAGCTCTAACGGGAGTTCTTGAGCAGTTCTTC.